Following are 11 T cell receptor beta chains from one sample sequenced in a study of shared clonotypes between healthy human individuals. Repertoires were generated with immunoSEQ multiplex PCR, while TCRdb's copy carries only in-frame clones and drops some. The data hold about 1.1 million clones, with 70% to 80% observed a single time. Sequencing was carried out using memory CD4+ T cells from PBMCs. As to subset: CD45RA-negative fraction. Source of these receptors: a man between 18 and 35 years old in good health. Some clones in this sample may be carry-over from other donors' samples.

This clone came up a few times. The chain is built from TRBV18 and TRBJ2-7; D perhaps matches TRBD1 (6 bases). Germline loops: CDR1 KGHSH, CDR2 LQKENI. The CDR3 has 13 residues. V lost 2 bases to trimming and J lost 3 bases, with 8 bases between them. The CDR3 is CASSPGGNYEQYF. In DNA form, the CDR3 reads TGTGCCAGCTCACCAGGGGGCAACTACGAGCAGTACTTC.

V is TRBV5-1 and J is TRBJ2-7, with 12 bases aligning to TRBD2. There are 15 residues in the CDR3. V lost 4 bases to trimming and J lost 3 bases; unmatched junction nucleotides: 5. Germline assignment: CDR1 SGHRS and CDR2 YFSETQ. The CDR3 bases are TGCGCCAGCAGCCGGGGACTAGCGGGCTTCTACGAGCAGTACTTC. Translated: CASSRGLAGFYEQYF. The full variable domain, rest sourced from reference TRBV5-1 and TRBJ2-7, is KAGVTQTPRYLIKTRGQQVTLSCSPISGHRSVSWYQQTPGQGLQFLFEYFSETQRNKGNFPGRFSGRQFSNSRSEMNVSTLELGDSALYLCASSRGLAGFYEQYFGPGTRLTVT.

The chain is built from TRBV5-1 and TRBJ2-1; the match to TRBD2 covers 13 bases. Germline CDR1 and CDR2: SGHRS and YFSETQ. The CDR3 runs 17 residues. Trimming cost V 7 bases and J 7 bases; bases outside gene matches: 14. Written as DNA, the CDR3 is TGCGCCAGCGAGAAAGATCCGGGACTAGCGGGAATAAATGAGCAGTTCTTC. It specifies CASEKDPGLAGINEQFF. The entire variable domain, with the rest obtained from reference TRBV5-1 and TRBJ2-1, is as follows: KAGVTQTPRYLIKTRGQQVTLSCSPISGHRSVSWYQQTPGQGLQFLFEYFSETQRNKGNFPGRFSGRQFSNSRSEMNVSTLELGDSALYLCASEKDPGLAGINEQFFGPGTRLTVL.

The chain joins TRBV9 to TRBJ2-1; tentative D call: TRBD2 (5 bases). This CDR3 contains 14 residues. Germline-derived CDR1 and CDR2 are SGDLS and YYNGEE. Trimming stripped 4 bases from V and 6 bases from J, with 14 bases between. The CDR3 spells CASSTTGSGNEQFF. CDR3 DNA sequence: TGTGCCAGCAGCACTACGGGAAGCGGCAATGAGCAGTTCTTC.

The rearrangement joins TRBV6-5 to TRBJ2-3, with 9 bases lining up with TRBD2. The CDR3 is 15 amino acids. Trimming took 4 bases from V and 3 from J; bases not matched to a gene: 5. Germline CDR1 MNHEY, CDR2 SVGAGI. The CDR3 DNA follows: TGTGCCAGCAGTTCTCTTAGCGGGAGAACAGATACGCAGTATTTT. The encoded protein is CASSSLSGRTDTQYF.

This clone has more than one count but fewer than ten. The V gene is TRBV7-9, the J gene TRBJ1-3; maybe TRBD1 (5 bases). Trimming cost V 2 bases and J 0 bases, with 14 bases left between them. From germline, CDR1 is SEHNR and CDR2 FQNEAQ (reference sequence). The CDR3 loop spans 17 amino acids. CDR3 residues: CASSLSRRGDSGNTIYF. DNA of the CDR3: TGTGCCAGCAGCTTATCCCGGCGGGGGGACTCTGGAAACACCATATATTTT.

This clone was counted once. V usage is TRBV28 and J usage is TRBJ2-3; D is ambiguous. From germline, CDR1 is MDHEN and CDR2 SYDVKM. The CDR3 runs to 14 residues. The V end was cut by 9 bases, the J end by 4 bases, with 17 bases between. CDR3 sequence: CASRSYSSADTQYF. DNA of the CDR3: TGTGCCAGTCGATCGTACTCCTCAGCAGATACGCAGTATTTT.

This chain links TRBV25-1 with TRBJ2-7, with D perhaps matching TRBD1 (6 bases). Per germline, CDR1 MGHDK and CDR2 SYGVNS. The length of the CDR3 is 15 residues. V lost 2 bases and J 4 bases, leaving 15 bases between the germline ends. The CDR3 sequence is CASSERDKGWYEQYF. DNA for the CDR3: TGTGCCAGCAGTGAAAGGGACAAGGGTTGGTACGAGCAGTACTTC.

This rearrangement joins TRBV7-8 to TRBJ2-6; D perhaps matches TRBD1 (6 bases). The CDR3 covers 17 residues. CDR1 and CDR2 from the germline V gene are SGHVS and FQNEAQ. Trimming stripped 5 bases from V and 1 base from J, with 15 bases between. The CDR3 DNA is TGTGCCAGCAGCCTAGGACCCAGGGGTTCTGGGGCCAACGTCCTGACTTTC. Protein sequence: CASSLGPRGSGANVLTF. Drawing the rest from reference TRBV7-8 and TRBJ2-6, the complete variable domain is GAGVSQSPRYKVAKRGQDVALRCDPISGHVSLFWYQQALGQGPEFLTYFQNEAQLDKSGLPSDRFFAERPEGSVSTLKIQRTQQEDSAVYLCASSLGPRGSGANVLTFGAGSRLTVL.

This chain connects TRBV5-1 to TRBJ2-3; 7 bases fit TRBD2. Germline V gene data show CDR1 as SGHRS and CDR2 as YFSETQ. The length of the CDR3 is 15 residues. The V gene end was trimmed by 2 bases and the J gene end by 4 bases; junction bases not matched to a gene: 7. The CDR3 nucleotides are TGCGCCAGCAGCTTTCAGGCGGGAGCGGCAGATACGCAGTATTTT. It is translated as CASSFQAGAADTQYF.

The chain recombines TRBV30 with TRBJ1-4; TRBD1 might be the D (6 bases). The germline V and J ends were trimmed by 5 bases and 10 bases, with 20 bases remaining between them. This CDR3 has 14 residues. Germline V lookup: CDR1 GTSNPN, CDR2 SVGIG (reference sequence). This CDR3 is CAWSQGLGVGKLFF. Here the CDR3 DNA reads TGTGCCTGGTCCCAGGGGCTGGGGGTGGGAAAACTGTTTTTT.